Many counts were recorded for the clone carrying this TCR beta chain. Its antigen is as yet unknown. The library protocol tagged individual cDNA molecules with unique molecular identifiers. TCRdb analysed the 5' RACE reads with MiXCR anew, one entry per CDR3 protein. The sample has fewer than 30,000 distinct CDR3 sequences, around 5% seen once; the top ten hold 4.5%. This sample was taken from a study of early T cells in non-severe SARS-CoV-2 infection. Turning to the study itself: Bulk RNA from unsorted whole blood was sequenced; chains were unpaired. Overall study findings and caveats: Anti-spike CD8 responses were favored in VDJdb matching, and private and CD4 specificities were missed.

The germline CDR1 and CDR2 sequences are SGHRS and YFSETQ. The CDR3 is 15 residues long. The V end was cut by 0 bases, the J end by 2 bases, with 11 bases between. The rearrangement links TRBV5-1 to TRBJ1-1, with D uncertain. The sequencing sample was made of whole blood. This receptor was obtained from an adult who was a healthcare worker with PCR-confirmed SARS-CoV-2 infection or an uninfected control (not recorded which). The CDR3 protein is CASSLDGTLNTEAFF. CDR3 sequence (DNA): TGCGCCAGCAGCTTGGATGGCACCCTAAACACTGAAGCTTTCTTT.